This T cell receptor (beta chain) was recovered during a study of cytomegalovirus exposure and HLA in healthy donors. About this clone itself: Its target is unknown.

This PCR relied on a set of 60 Vbeta primers and 13 Jbeta primers. The protocol was immunoSEQ multiplex PCR, while the TCRdb copy is restricted to in-frame clones and leaves out a portion. The sample holds 95,000 to 110,000 clones, 76% seen once. Notes on the study in general: Being productive about 90% or about 30% of the time was typical of most TCR beta V segments in an earlier analysis. The study put 150 to 200 TCR beta chains on its list as cytomegalovirus-associated.

This CDR3 comprises 14 residues. The ends lost 4 bases at V and 4 bases at J; junction bases unmatched: 3. Germline V gives CDR1 MNHEY, CDR2 SMNVEV (reference sequence). The sequence was collected from a young man in good health and CMV-seronegative. Source material: PBMCs. This chain joins TRBV27 and TRBJ1-1; 10 positions agree with TRBD1. CDR3 region: CASSSGQGGTEAFF. In nucleotides, the CDR3 is TGTGCCAGCAGTTCCGGACAGGGGGGCACTGAAGCTTTCTTT.